This T cell receptor (beta chain) is drawn from a study of read filtering for tumor transcriptome and immune sequencing. From germline, CDR1 is ENHRY and CDR2 SYGVKD. The CDR3 length is 16 residues. The J segment lost 5 bases and the V segment lost 3 bases, leaving 7 bases of the junction unmatched. This clonotype was recorded many times. This library used around 400 ng RNA and molecular barcoded adaptors spanning alpha/delta and beta/gamma chains. TCRdb processed the reads anew with MiXCR; each CDR3 protein has one entry. This table has about 40,000 distinct CDR3 sequences, 12% to 15% appearing once.

The chain links TRBV10-3 to TRBJ1-5; 10 nucleotides match TRBD1. The source is a donor aged 40 or over with multiple myeloma. Input material: a population of CD138-negative cells sorted from bone marrow. CDR3 region: CAISDPDRGRDQPQHF. The CDR3 coding sequence is TGTGCCATCAGTGATCCAGACAGGGGGCGCGATCAGCCCCAGCATTTT.